Listed below are T cell receptor beta chains from one sample, sequenced in a study of shared clonotypes between healthy human individuals. Assay: immunoSEQ multiplex PCR; the TCRdb copy retains only in-frame clones and omits some. Of fewer than 850,000 clones listed, less than 95% were seen once; the top ten hold around a third. Specimen: memory CD8+ T cells from PBMCs. The receptors were sampled from a man between 18 and 29 years old in good health. Some clones in this sample may be carry-over from other donors' samples. CDR3s include the opening cysteine and the closing phenylalanine or tryptophan. A D gene is named only where the DNA matches it firmly. For some rows the clone size is stated as once, few or many, or as a class when expanded; others skip it.

clone size	V gene	D gene	J gene	CDR3 protein	CDR3 DNA
NA	TRBV27	TRBD1	TRBJ2-3	CASSWTGVSTDTQYF	TGTGCCAGCAGCTGGACAGGGGTTAGCACAGATACGCAGTATTTT
NA	TRBV2	NA	TRBJ2-1	CASRPTVRSYNEQFF	TGTGCCAGCAGGCCAACGGTGAGGTCCTACAATGAGCAGTTCTTC
NA	TRBV21-1	NA	TRBJ1-1	CASSKPTPVHGNTEAFF	TGTGCCAGCAGCAAACCGACACCTGTCCACGGGAACACTGAAGCTTTCTTT
NA	TRBV25-1	NA	TRBJ1-6	CASSNHINSPLHF	TGTGCCAGCAGTAATCACATTAATTCACCCCTCCACTTT
once	TRBV5-4	NA	TRBJ2-6	CASSRLLQTTGANVLTF	TGTGCCAGCAGCCGCTTACTTCAGACTACCGGGGCCAACGTCCTGACTTTC
NA	TRBV28	NA	TRBJ2-7	CASRPLGGGYEQYF	TGTGCCAGCAGACCCCTCGGGGGAGGCTACGAGCAGTACTTC
once	TRBV14	NA	TRBJ2-7	CASSQDNSPYEQYF	TGTGCCAGCAGCCAAGATAACAGTCCCTACGAGCAGTACTTC
NA	TRBV27	NA	TRBJ1-2	CASSLSFQTLYGYTF	TGTGCCAGCAGTTTATCTTTCCAGACTCTCTATGGCTACACCTTC
NA	TRBV27	NA	TRBJ2-1	CASSFSRPNEQFF	TGTGCCAGCAGTTTTAGCCGGCCCAATGAGCAGTTCTTC
once	TRBV27	TRBD1	TRBJ2-7	CASSLSGQGQSSYEQYF	TGTGCCAGCAGTTTATCGGGTCAGGGACAGAGTTCCTACGAGCAGTACTTC
once	TRBV30	NA	TRBJ2-5	CAWSPGTGVVETQYF	TGTGCCTGGAGTCCCGGGACGGGGGTTGTGGAGACCCAGTACTTC
NA	TRBV4-2	NA	TRBJ2-3	CASSEGTTSADTQYF	TGTGCCAGCAGCGAAGGGACAACTAGCGCAGATACGCAGTATTTT
NA	TRBV27	NA	TRBJ2-5	CASSPVPRDLYQETQYF	TGTGCCAGCAGTCCTGTACCGCGGGATTTGTACCAAGAGACCCAGTACTTC
NA	TRBV6-6	TRBD1	TRBJ2-7	CASREKGQGYEQYF	TGTGCCAGCAGGGAGAAGGGACAGGGGTACGAGCAGTACTTC
NA	TRBV5-1	NA	TRBJ2-7	CASSLRTQTYEQYF	TGCGCCAGCAGCTTAAGGACGCAAACCTACGAGCAGTACTTC
NA	TRBV9	NA	TRBJ2-7	CASSPGRRAPSYEQYF	TGTGCCAGCAGCCCGGGTCGACGGGCCCCTTCCTACGAGCAGTACTTC
many	TRBV9	TRBD2	TRBJ2-3	CASSGGTSGLTDTQYF	TGTGCCAGCAGCGGTGGGACTAGCGGCTTGACAGATACGCAGTATTTT
once	TRBV10-3	TRBD1	TRBJ1-1	CAISEAGGVRTEAFF	TGTGCCATCAGTGAGGCAGGGGGCGTGAGGACTGAAGCTTTCTTT
NA	TRBV15	NA	TRBJ2-3	CATSTRSTDTQYF	TGTGCCACCAGCACGCGGAGCACAGATACGCAGTATTTT
once	TRBV4-1	TRBD2	TRBJ2-5	CASSQDPAGGPEETQYF	TGCGCCAGCAGCCAAGATCCAGCGGGAGGGCCGGAAGAGACCCAGTACTTC
few	TRBV29-1	TRBD1	TRBJ1-1	CSAGGTEAFF	TGCAGCGCAGGGGGCACTGAAGCTTTCTTT
once	TRBV11-2	TRBD2	TRBJ2-1	CASSSLAGLEQFF	TGTGCCAGCAGCTCGCTAGCGGGGCTTGAGCAGTTCTTC
NA	TRBV28	NA	TRBJ2-5	CASSVLGGRETQYF	TGTGCCAGCAGTGTTCTGGGGGGGCGAGAGACCCAGTACTTC
NA	TRBV6-4	TRBD1	TRBJ2-3	CASSRTGESDTQYF	TGTGCCAGCAGTAGGACAGGGGAGTCAGATACGCAGTATTTT
NA	TRBV7-2	NA	TRBJ2-1	CASSLDGQSYNEQFF	TGTGCCAGCAGCTTAGACGGGCAGTCCTACAATGAGCAGTTCTTC
NA	TRBV7-7	NA	TRBJ2-7	CANLQRDKYSYEQYF	TGTGCCAACTTACAGCGGGACAAATACTCCTACGAGCAGTACTTC
NA	TRBV28	NA	TRBJ2-7	CASSFWRPIYEQYF	TGTGCCAGCAGTTTTTGGCGGCCAATCTACGAGCAGTACTTC
NA	TRBV7-9	TRBD2	TRBJ2-1	CASSSWGGSSYNEQFF	TGTGCCAGCAGCTCATGGGGAGGGAGCTCCTACAATGAGCAGTTCTTC
NA	TRBV27	NA	TRBJ1-5	CASSLYPGSNQPQHF	TGTGCCAGCAGTTTATATCCTGGGAGCAATCAGCCCCAGCATTTT
NA	TRBV6-6	NA	TRBJ2-1	CASSYGGYNEQFF	TGTGCCAGCAGTTACGGCGGTTACAATGAGCAGTTCTTC
NA	TRBV7-3	TRBD2	TRBJ2-1	CASSLIPGGPVSEQFF	TGTGCCAGCAGCTTAATCCCGGGAGGGCCTGTAAGCGAGCAGTTCTTC
NA	TRBV28	TRBD2	TRBJ2-3	CASSLVTAGGPGTDTQYF	TGTGCCAGCAGTTTGGTTACAGCGGGAGGGCCTGGCACAGATACGCAGTATTTT
NA	TRBV2	NA	TRBJ2-5	CASRSGARETQYF	TGTGCCAGCAGGAGCGGCGCTAGAGAGACCCAGTACTTC
NA	TRBV7-8	TRBD2	TRBJ2-1	CASSPWDSGSSYNEQFF	TGTGCCAGCAGCCCCTGGGATAGCGGGAGCTCCTACAATGAGCAGTTCTTC
NA	TRBV7-3	NA	TRBJ2-1	CASSLEGGQSQFF	TGTGCCAGCAGCTTAGAGGGTGGTCAAAGCCAGTTCTTC
NA	TRBV19	TRBD1	TRBJ1-1	CASSIGQGPIGAFF	TGTGCCAGTAGTATCGGACAGGGCCCGATCGGGGCTTTCTTT
NA	TRBV7-6	NA	TRBJ2-3	CASSFRSPPTDTQYF	TGTGCCAGCAGCTTTCGGTCGCCGCCCACAGATACGCAGTATTTT
NA	TRBV2	NA	TRBJ2-2	CARKQDTGELFF	TGTGCCAGAAAACAGGACACCGGGGAGCTGTTTTTT
once	TRBV19	NA	TRBJ2-5	CASSSRPNQETQYF	TGTGCCAGTAGTTCCAGGCCCAACCAAGAGACCCAGTACTTC
NA	TRBV2	NA	TRBJ1-2	CASRNPGRDHGYTF	TGTGCCAGCAGAAATCCGGGACGCGATCATGGCTACACCTTC
NA	TRBV5-5	NA	TRBJ2-3	CASSLMELTDTQYF	TGTGCCAGCAGCTTGATGGAACTCACAGATACGCAGTATTTT
NA	TRBV6-5	TRBD2	TRBJ2-1	CASSYSLAGTYNEQFF	TGTGCCAGCAGTTACTCGCTAGCGGGGACCTACAATGAGCAGTTCTTC
NA	TRBV9	NA	TRBJ2-5	CASSEGGGRQETQYF	TGTGCCAGCAGCGAGGGAGGGGGCAGGCAAGAGACCCAGTACTTC
NA	TRBV5-6	TRBD1	TRBJ1-1	CASSPSDRGRTEAFF	TGTGCCAGCAGCCCATCGGACAGGGGGCGGACTGAAGCTTTCTTT
NA	TRBV7-9	NA	TRBJ2-1	CASSLVDSANEQFF	TGTGCCAGCAGCTTAGTGGACTCCGCCAATGAGCAGTTCTTC
NA	TRBV7-9	TRBD1	TRBJ1-2	CASSLGGQGIYGYTF	TGTGCCAGCAGCTTAGGGGGACAGGGAATCTATGGCTACACCTTC
NA	TRBV4-1	NA	TRBJ1-2	CASSQPGLDYGYTF	TGCGCCAGCAGCCAACCTGGTTTGGACTATGGCTACACCTTC
NA	TRBV2	TRBD1	TRBJ2-7	CASRPLDRVYEQYF	TGTGCCAGCCGACCGTTGGACAGGGTTTACGAGCAGTACTTC
NA	TRBV5-6	TRBD2	TRBJ2-1	CASSSGLAGEERYNEQFF	TGTGCCAGCAGCTCCGGACTAGCGGGAGAGGAGCGGTACAATGAGCAGTTCTTC
NA	TRBV7-6	NA	TRBJ2-1	CASSHSNSWDEQFF	TGTGCCAGCAGCCACTCAAACTCGTGGGATGAGCAGTTCTTC
NA	TRBV28	TRBD2	TRBJ2-1	CASSRTSGSTEQFF	TGTGCCAGCAGTCGGACTAGCGGGAGCACTGAGCAGTTCTTC
NA	TRBV2	NA	TRBJ1-5	CASSEKAKGQPQHF	TGTGCCAGCAGTGAAAAGGCCAAGGGTCAGCCCCAGCATTTT
few	TRBV11-2	NA	TRBJ2-2	CASSPAGAGELFF	TGTGCCAGCAGTCCAGCCGGGGCCGGGGAGCTGTTTTTT